The present TCR beta chain was sequenced within a study of CD8 T cells in Susac syndrome. General study results and limits: As the study acknowledged, the number of individuals in its TCR sequencing and HLA analysis was relatively small.

CDR1 is DFQATT, CDR2 SNEGSKA, per germline (reference sequence). The CDR3 spans 12 residues. V was clipped by 8 bases and J by 3 bases; unmatched bases: 2. Controls were healthy donors chosen to match patients in age and sex. Negative isolation was applied to CD8+ and CD4+ T cells, and FACS enrichment was applied to TEMRA cells. RNA in amounts of roughly 0.5 to 1 ug was reverse transcribed with random hexamers. Multiplex PCR with immunoSEQ amplified the TCR beta CDR3 across 54 Vbeta and 13 Jbeta. MiXCR was run by TCRdb on the immunoSEQ multiplex PCR reads, yielding one entry per CDR3 protein. The repertoire holds about 110,000 distinct CDR3 sequences, with approximately 96% as singletons. Concerning this clonotype itself: The antigen is undetermined.

The specimen sequenced was CD4+ T cells from PBMCs. The receptor was isolated from a human donor in good health. The chain has TRBV20-1 and TRBJ2-5; TRBD1 agrees at 11 bases. The CDR3 sequence is CSWDRGKETQYF. CDR3 in DNA: TGCAGTTGGGACAGGGGGAAAGAGACCCAGTACTTC.